This T cell receptor beta chain was captured in a study of vaccination effects on CD4 cells after COVID-19. Assay used: immunoSEQ multiplex PCR; TCRdb lists only in-frame clones, some missing. Of around 50,000 clones in the sample, about 77% were seen once. Antigen-specific CD4+ T cells were expanded with viral peptide pools in the ViraFEST assay before sequencing. It was after 10 days of culture that CD4+ T cells were isolated. Sometime from March through December 2020, the person acquired a SARS-CoV-2 infection that PCR confirmed. Cultures of a few million PBMC per well contained 10 IU/ml IL-2 plus 10 ug/ml peptides. V was clipped by 6 bases and J by 5 bases, with 19 bases between them. Looked up from germline, CDR1 is KGHSH and CDR2 is LQKENI. This CDR3 region has 16 residues. Turning to this clone: Its target is unknown.

The gene calls are TRBV18 and TRBJ1-4; D is possibly TRBD1 (6 bases). The clonotype comes from a human donor who had a prior SARS-CoV-2 infection. Sample: CD4+ T cells from PBMCs cultured with HIV peptides, taken before COVID-19 vaccination. Subset defined: HIV-1 Nef peptide pool negative control/reference culture. The CDR3 DNA sequence: TGTGCCAGCTCGCGTCGACGGGACACCGGAAATGAAAAACTGTTTTTT. Its translation: CASSRRRDTGNEKLFF.